This TCR beta chain was found in a study of blood T cells in healthy people across ages. Study-wide results and limits: Diversity of TCR beta per million T cells declined in a roughly linear way with age.

Staff drew 9 to 10 milliliters of peripheral blood from each donor. Through a sample-barcoded 5' primer and a J-beta primer mix, a second PCR was run for roughly 7 to 12 cycles. Every cDNA molecule carried a tag from a template-switch adaptor bearing 12 random nucleotides. Using its own MiXCR run on the 5' RACE reads, TCRdb lists one record per CDR3 protein. The table records fewer than 1,000,000 distinct CDR3 sequences, 40% to 50% of them present only once. Notes on this clonotype: The antigen remains unidentified.

The clonotype originates from a man between 60 and 75 years old in good health. Specimen: blood.

The chain's CDR3 is CASSLATRGRGSYEQYF. CDR3 nucleotide sequence: TGTGCCAGCAGCTTAGCAACCCGGGGCAGGGGATCCTACGAGCAGTACTTC. The chain carries TRBV13 and TRBJ2-7; a weak D match, TRBD1 (6 bases). CDR1 and CDR2 from the germline V gene are PRHDT and FYEKMQ (reference sequence). Between the trimmed V and J ends, which lost 1 base and 1 base, there was a span of 17 bases. The CDR3 length is 17 residues.